This is a list of T cell receptor beta chains from one sample in a study of T cells in Graves' hyperthyroidism and ophthalmopathy. TCRdb reprocessed the multiplex PCR reads with MiXCR, giving one entry per CDR3 protein. Of about 560,000 distinct CDR3 sequences in the sample, approximately 15% are singletons; the top ten hold about 20%. Sequencing was done on a sample of blood. These receptors all come from a woman between 18 and 29 years old with Graves' hyperthyroidism. The CDR3 runs from the conserved cysteine through the conserved F or W. A D gene is named only where the DNA matches it firmly. Expanded clones are given a class, and other clones once, few, many or no size at all.

abundance: many; j_gene: TRBJ2-5; v_gene: TRBV7-9; d_gene: TRBD1; CDR3aa: CASSSTDRAEYETQYF; CDR3nt: TGTGCCAGCAGCTCGACGGACAGGGCCGAGTACGAGACCCAGTACTTC
abundance: few; j_gene: TRBJ2-3; v_gene: TRBV2; d_gene: TRBD2; CDR3aa: CASSYYKQSGRAGDTQYF; CDR3nt: TGTGCCAGCAGTTACTATAAACAAAGCGGGAGGGCCGGAGATACGCAGTATTTT
abundance: NA; j_gene: TRBJ1-5; v_gene: TRBV6-1; d_gene: NA; CDR3aa: CASSEDWGGPQHF; CDR3nt: TGTGCCAGCAGTGAAGATTGGGGGGGGCCCCAGCATTTT
abundance: many; j_gene: TRBJ1-1; v_gene: TRBV2; d_gene: NA; CDR3aa: CASSVWTGNTEAFF; CDR3nt: TGTGCCAGCAGTGTTTGGACCGGCAACACTGAAGCTTTCTTT
abundance: few; j_gene: TRBJ2-5; v_gene: TRBV20-1; d_gene: TRBD1; CDR3aa: CSASPGQVLYF; CDR3nt: TGCAGTGCTTCACCCGGACAGGTTTTGTACTTC
abundance: many; j_gene: TRBJ2-5; v_gene: TRBV12-3/TRBV12-4; d_gene: NA; CDR3aa: CASSYAAQGSGTQYF; CDR3nt: TGTGCCAGCAGTTATGCCGCACAGGGTTCAGGGACCCAGTACTTC
abundance: many; j_gene: TRBJ2-1; v_gene: TRBV24-1; d_gene: NA; CDR3aa: CATSDYGTRTRGVYEQFF; CDR3nt: TGTGCCACCAGTGATTACGGGACACGGACTAGAGGTGTCTATGAGCAGTTCTTC
abundance: many; j_gene: TRBJ2-5; v_gene: TRBV28; d_gene: NA; CDR3aa: CASSLGPTKGHETQYF; CDR3nt: TGTGCCAGCAGTTTAGGGCCCACAAAGGGGCACGAGACCCAGTACTTC
abundance: many; j_gene: TRBJ2-5; v_gene: TRBV7-2; d_gene: TRBD1; CDR3aa: CASSLVFRGQYQETQYF; CDR3nt: TGTGCCAGCAGCTTAGTCTTCAGGGGGCAGTACCAAGAGACCCAGTACTTC
abundance: NA; j_gene: TRBJ2-5; v_gene: TRBV7-9; d_gene: TRBD1; CDR3aa: CASSPSGGGLRETQYF; CDR3nt: TGTGCCAGCAGCCCCTCAGGGGGCGGATTGAGGGAGACCCAGTACTTC
abundance: many; j_gene: TRBJ1-1; v_gene: TRBV28; d_gene: TRBD1; CDR3aa: CASSLGTGGHTEAFF; CDR3nt: TGTGCCAGCAGTTTAGGGACAGGGGGCCACACTGAAGCTTTCTTT
abundance: NA; j_gene: TRBJ1-6; v_gene: TRBV15; d_gene: NA; CDR3aa: CATSRTVNNSPLHF; CDR3nt: TGTGCCACCAGCAGGACAGTAAATAATTCACCCCTCCACTTT
abundance: many; j_gene: TRBJ2-1; v_gene: TRBV7-2; d_gene: TRBD1; CDR3aa: CASSPGQGWNEQFF; CDR3nt: TGTGCCAGCAGCCCGGGACAGGGATGGAATGAGCAGTTCTTC
abundance: few; j_gene: TRBJ1-1; v_gene: TRBV7-6; d_gene: NA; CDR3aa: CASSSQLNTEAFF; CDR3nt: TGTGCCAGCAGCTCACAGTTGAACACTGAAGCTTTCTTT
abundance: NA; j_gene: TRBJ1-2; v_gene: TRBV5-1; d_gene: NA; CDR3aa: CATKGGPDYGYTF; CDR3nt: TGCGCCACCAAAGGGGGGCCTGACTATGGCTACACCTTC
abundance: NA; j_gene: TRBJ2-2; v_gene: TRBV4-3; d_gene: TRBD2; CDR3aa: CASSQALAGGRNGELFF; CDR3nt: TGCGCCAGCAGCCAAGCTCTAGCGGGGGGGCGCAACGGGGAGCTGTTTTTT
abundance: NA; j_gene: TRBJ1-5; v_gene: TRBV24-1; d_gene: NA; CDR3aa: CATYPSRNQPQHF; CDR3nt: TGTGCCACCTATCCGAGTCGCAATCAGCCCCAGCATTTT
abundance: many; j_gene: TRBJ1-1; v_gene: TRBV6-2/TRBV6-3; d_gene: NA; CDR3aa: CASSYPIRGNTEAFF; CDR3nt: TGTGCCAGCAGTTACCCGATCAGGGGGAACACTGAAGCTTTCTTT
abundance: many; j_gene: TRBJ1-5; v_gene: TRBV6-1; d_gene: NA; CDR3aa: CASRERGAGNQPQHF; CDR3nt: TGTGCCAGCCGAGAAAGGGGGGCGGGCAATCAGCCCCAGCATTTT
abundance: few; j_gene: TRBJ2-7; v_gene: TRBV28; d_gene: TRBD2; CDR3aa: CASSPRISGSYEQYF; CDR3nt: TGTGCCAGCAGTCCCCGTATTAGCGGGAGCTACGAGCAGTACTTC
abundance: NA; j_gene: TRBJ2-4; v_gene: TRBV9; d_gene: NA; CDR3aa: CASSVEGRAENIQYF; CDR3nt: TGTGCCAGCAGCGTAGAGGGCAGGGCAGAAAACATTCAGTACTTC
abundance: few; j_gene: TRBJ1-2; v_gene: TRBV7-2; d_gene: NA; CDR3aa: CASSHRTGEGYTF; CDR3nt: TGTGCCAGCAGCCACCGGACGGGTGAGGGCTACACCTTC
abundance: NA; j_gene: TRBJ2-5; v_gene: TRBV11-2; d_gene: NA; CDR3aa: CASSLEARVETQYF; CDR3nt: TGTGCCAGCAGCTTAGAAGCCCGGGTGGAGACCCAGTACTTC
abundance: few; j_gene: TRBJ1-1; v_gene: TRBV29-1; d_gene: NA; CDR3aa: CSVYLGPEAFF; CDR3nt: TGCAGCGTCTACCTCGGGCCTGAAGCTTTCTTT
abundance: many; j_gene: TRBJ2-6; v_gene: TRBV27; d_gene: TRBD1; CDR3aa: CAIVRDRPSGANVLTF; CDR3nt: TGTGCCATAGTCCGGGACAGGCCCTCTGGGGCCAACGTCCTGACTTTC
abundance: NA; j_gene: TRBJ2-5; v_gene: TRBV10-1; d_gene: TRBD2; CDR3aa: CASSERGGLAGETQYF; CDR3nt: TGCGCCAGCAGTGAACGAGGGGGACTAGCGGGGGAGACCCAGTACTTC
abundance: few; j_gene: TRBJ2-2; v_gene: TRBV7-2; d_gene: TRBD2; CDR3aa: CASSLSSGITGELFF; CDR3nt: TGTGCCAGCAGCTTATCTAGCGGGATCACCGGGGAGCTGTTTTTT
abundance: many; j_gene: TRBJ1-5; v_gene: TRBV20-1; d_gene: TRBD1; CDR3aa: CSALRGQGLKNNQPQHF; CDR3nt: TGCAGTGCCCTGCGGGGACAGGGCCTAAAAAACAATCAGCCCCAGCATTTT
abundance: NA; j_gene: TRBJ1-1; v_gene: TRBV5-1; d_gene: NA; CDR3aa: CASSLGGGALNTEAFF; CDR3nt: TGCGCCAGCAGCTTGGGTGGGGGGGCTTTGAACACTGAAGCTTTCTTT
abundance: many; j_gene: TRBJ2-7; v_gene: TRBV14; d_gene: NA; CDR3aa: CASSKTEGLFYEQYF; CDR3nt: TGTGCCAGCAGCAAAACGGAGGGGCTTTTCTACGAGCAGTACTTC
abundance: few; j_gene: TRBJ1-2; v_gene: TRBV6-1; d_gene: TRBD1; CDR3aa: CASRAGQLTYGYTF; CDR3nt: TGTGCCAGCAGGGCGGGACAGCTCACCTATGGCTACACCTTC
abundance: many; j_gene: TRBJ2-3; v_gene: TRBV20-1; d_gene: TRBD1; CDR3aa: CSALLDTFTTGGADTQYF; CDR3nt: TGCAGTGCCCTACTGGATACCTTCACGACAGGGGGCGCGGATACGCAGTATTTT
abundance: NA; j_gene: TRBJ1-5; v_gene: TRBV12-3/TRBV12-4; d_gene: TRBD1; CDR3aa: CASSYTGDSQPQHF; CDR3nt: TGTGCCAGCAGCTATACAGGGGATAGTCAGCCCCAGCATTTT
abundance: NA; j_gene: TRBJ2-2; v_gene: TRBV10-1; d_gene: NA; CDR3aa: CASSDTLKNPGELFF; CDR3nt: TGCGCCAGCAGTGATACCTTAAAGAACCCCGGGGAGCTGTTTTTT
abundance: NA; j_gene: TRBJ1-2; v_gene: TRBV24-1; d_gene: TRBD1; CDR3aa: CATSDQTGGGDYGYTF; CDR3nt: TGTGCCACCAGTGACCAGACAGGGGGAGGGGACTATGGCTACACCTTC
abundance: many; j_gene: TRBJ2-5; v_gene: TRBV7-6; d_gene: TRBD2; CDR3aa: CASSSSGGAEETQYF; CDR3nt: TGTGCCAGCAGCAGTAGCGGGGGGGCCGAAGAGACCCAGTACTTC
abundance: few; j_gene: TRBJ2-2; v_gene: TRBV19; d_gene: NA; CDR3aa: CASSSWTTTGELFF; CDR3nt: TGTGCCAGTAGTTCCTGGACAACCACCGGGGAGCTGTTTTTT
abundance: many; j_gene: TRBJ1-2; v_gene: TRBV2; d_gene: NA; CDR3aa: CASSRGEDYGYTF; CDR3nt: TGTGCCAGCAGTCGGGGGGAGGACTATGGCTACACCTTC
abundance: many; j_gene: TRBJ2-3; v_gene: TRBV4-2; d_gene: TRBD2; CDR3aa: CASSQVSGGNRGDTQYF; CDR3nt: TGTGCCAGCAGCCAAGTCAGCGGGGGAAACCGTGGTGATACGCAGTATTTT
abundance: many; j_gene: TRBJ1-1; v_gene: TRBV18; d_gene: TRBD1; CDR3aa: CASSPRDSPTSIEAFF; CDR3nt: TGTGCCAGCTCACCCCGGGACAGCCCGACATCCATTGAAGCTTTCTTT
abundance: NA; j_gene: TRBJ1-6; v_gene: TRBV5-6; d_gene: NA; CDR3aa: CASSLDAGYTNSPLHF; CDR3nt: TGTGCCAGCAGCTTGGACGCCGGATATACGAATTCACCCCTCCACTTT
abundance: many; j_gene: TRBJ1-2; v_gene: TRBV28; d_gene: NA; CDR3aa: CASSFPPSQTYRGYTF; CDR3nt: TGTGCCAGCAGTTTCCCGCCGAGCCAAACCTATCGGGGCTACACCTTC
abundance: many; j_gene: TRBJ2-1; v_gene: TRBV12-3/TRBV12-4; d_gene: TRBD2; CDR3aa: CASSRAGKYEQFF; CDR3nt: TGTGCCAGCAGTCGAGCGGGGAAATATGAGCAGTTCTTC
abundance: many; j_gene: TRBJ2-3; v_gene: TRBV11-3; d_gene: NA; CDR3aa: CASSLTPFTDTQYF; CDR3nt: TGTGCCAGCAGCTTAACTCCATTCACAGATACGCAGTATTTT
abundance: many; j_gene: TRBJ2-7; v_gene: TRBV5-1; d_gene: NA; CDR3aa: CASSLLGNSYEQYF; CDR3nt: TGCGCCAGCAGCTTATTGGGCAACTCCTACGAGCAGTACTTC
abundance: NA; j_gene: TRBJ2-5; v_gene: TRBV5-1; d_gene: NA; CDR3aa: CASSLSIGAQETQYF; CDR3nt: TGCGCCAGCAGCTTGTCGATCGGGGCCCAAGAGACCCAGTACTTC
abundance: NA; j_gene: TRBJ2-3; v_gene: TRBV11-2; d_gene: TRBD1; CDR3aa: CASSFGQANTDTQYF; CDR3nt: TGTGCCAGCAGCTTCGGACAGGCCAACACAGATACGCAGTATTTT
abundance: many; j_gene: TRBJ2-7; v_gene: TRBV10-1; d_gene: TRBD1; CDR3aa: CASTPDRPPYEQYF; CDR3nt: TGCGCCAGCACACCGGACAGGCCACCCTACGAGCAGTACTTC
abundance: many; j_gene: TRBJ1-3; v_gene: TRBV5-1; d_gene: TRBD1; CDR3aa: CASSPDRGSFRNTIYF; CDR3nt: TGCGCCAGCAGCCCCGACAGGGGTAGTTTTAGAAACACCATATATTTT
abundance: few; j_gene: TRBJ2-7; v_gene: TRBV25-1; d_gene: TRBD2; CDR3aa: CASSAGRGGNSYEQYF; CDR3nt: TGTGCCAGCAGTGCGGGACGGGGGGGGAACTCCTACGAGCAGTACTTC
abundance: many; j_gene: TRBJ2-5; v_gene: TRBV28; d_gene: NA; CDR3aa: CASSDPMETQYF; CDR3nt: TGTGCCAGCAGTGATCCAATGGAGACCCAGTACTTC
abundance: many; j_gene: TRBJ1-2; v_gene: TRBV2; d_gene: NA; CDR3aa: CASSPMDGYTF; CDR3nt: TGTGCCAGCAGTCCCATGGACGGCTACACCTTC
abundance: many; j_gene: TRBJ2-7; v_gene: TRBV12-3/TRBV12-4; d_gene: NA; CDR3aa: CASSLAPLTRTNSYEQYF; CDR3nt: TGTGCCAGCAGTTTAGCCCCCTTGACGCGGACAAACTCCTACGAGCAGTACTTC
abundance: many; j_gene: TRBJ2-7; v_gene: TRBV6-1; d_gene: NA; CDR3aa: CASSETWDKLSYEQYF; CDR3nt: TGTGCCAGCAGTGAAACCTGGGACAAGCTTTCCTACGAGCAGTACTTC
abundance: few; j_gene: TRBJ2-7; v_gene: TRBV4-1; d_gene: NA; CDR3aa: CASSPVQGYEQYF; CDR3nt: TGCGCCAGCAGCCCGGTCCAGGGGTACGAGCAGTACTTC
abundance: NA; j_gene: TRBJ1-6; v_gene: TRBV2; d_gene: TRBD1; CDR3aa: CASRARDSGNSPLHF; CDR3nt: TGTGCCAGCAGAGCCCGGGACAGCGGCAATTCACCCCTCCACTTT
abundance: NA; j_gene: TRBJ2-2; v_gene: TRBV20-1; d_gene: TRBD2; CDR3aa: CSARDLLRGVDTGELFF; CDR3nt: TGCAGTGCTAGAGATCTCCTGCGGGGGGTAGACACCGGGGAGCTGTTTTTT
abundance: NA; j_gene: TRBJ2-3; v_gene: TRBV6-1; d_gene: TRBD2; CDR3aa: CASRGLVSSDTQYF; CDR3nt: TGTGCCAGCAGGGGACTAGTAAGCTCAGATACGCAGTATTTT
abundance: NA; j_gene: TRBJ2-7; v_gene: TRBV29-1; d_gene: TRBD2; CDR3aa: CSVEDRSGRGYEQYF; CDR3nt: TGCAGCGTTGAAGATCGGAGCGGGAGGGGGTACGAGCAGTACTTC
abundance: NA; j_gene: TRBJ1-5; v_gene: TRBV24-1; d_gene: NA; CDR3aa: CATSDLRVRAGDGPQHF; CDR3nt: TGTGCCACCAGTGATTTGCGGGTTAGGGCAGGGGATGGGCCCCAGCATTTT